This T cell receptor beta chain was retrieved from a study of T-cell reconstitution after alpha-beta-depleted transplantation in children. The CDR3 is 13 amino acids. Germline assignment: CDR1 MNHNS and CDR2 SASEGT. V lost 10 bases to trimming and J lost 1 base, with 13 bases between them. This sample's TCRbeta library carried unique molecular identifier barcodes. TCRdb itself ran the PCR reads through MiXCR, one entry per CDR3 protein. Of about 340,000 distinct CDR3 sequences detected, about 14% appear once; the ten largest clones hold 4.3%. The TCR was taken from a human donor who donated a stem cell graft to a child with Fanconi anemia. This chain uses TRBV6-1 with TRBJ1-1; D is unclear. Material: PBMCs, obtained from the stem cell graft. The CDR3 region has the DNA TGTGCCACCACCTCAACTCAGAACACTGAAGCTTTCTTT. Protein product: CATTSTQNTEAFF.